Listed below are T cell receptor beta chains from one sample, sequenced in a study of T cells after yellow fever vaccination. TCRdb re-analysed the 5' RACE reads in MiXCR, keeping a single row per CDR3 protein. The table includes around 310,000 distinct CDR3 sequences, roughly 3.5% detected once. The sequenced sample was PBMCs, obtained on the day of the yellow fever booster vaccination. Receptor source: a man aged 18 to 30 who received the YFV17D yellow fever vaccine. Both conserved end residues are part of each CDR3. The order of the fields is D gene, clone size, J gene, V gene, CDR3 length, CDR3 protein, CDR3 DNA. A D gene is named only where the DNA matches it firmly. Expanded clones get a size class; other rows say once, few or many, or leave the size out.

d_call: -; clone_size: -; j_call: TRBJ1-1; v_call: TRBV5-1; cdr3_length: 16; cdr3_aa: CASSLDPSKRYTEAFF; cdr3_nt: TGCGCCAGCAGCTTGGATCCGTCCAAGAGGTACACTGAAGCTTTCTTT
d_call: TRBD1; clone_size: few; j_call: TRBJ2-5; v_call: TRBV29-1; cdr3_length: 15; cdr3_aa: CSVAERGLYQETQYF; cdr3_nt: TGCAGCGTTGCGGAGAGGGGGCTGTACCAAGAGACCCAGTACTTC
d_call: -; clone_size: -; j_call: TRBJ1-6; v_call: TRBV7-7; cdr3_length: 19; cdr3_aa: CASSSSIQGTLFGNSPLHF; cdr3_nt: TGTGCTAGCAGCTCGTCAATCCAGGGTACTTTGTTCGGTAATTCACCCCTCCACTTT
d_call: TRBD2; clone_size: -; j_call: TRBJ2-1; v_call: TRBV2; cdr3_length: 14; cdr3_aa: CASIRTSGGYEQFF; cdr3_nt: TGTGCCAGCATTAGGACTAGCGGGGGGTATGAGCAGTTCTTC
d_call: -; clone_size: many; j_call: TRBJ1-2; v_call: TRBV27; cdr3_length: 14; cdr3_aa: CASSSGGSYYGYTF; cdr3_nt: TGTGCCAGCAGCTCAGGAGGGAGTTACTATGGCTACACCTTC
d_call: -; clone_size: -; j_call: TRBJ1-5; v_call: TRBV5-1; cdr3_length: 15; cdr3_aa: CASSLGDIANQPQHF; cdr3_nt: TGCGCCAGCAGCTTGGGGGACATAGCTAATCAGCCCCAGCATTTT
d_call: -; clone_size: -; j_call: TRBJ2-2; v_call: TRBV14; cdr3_length: 14; cdr3_aa: CASRQGLHTGELFF; cdr3_nt: TGTGCCAGTAGACAGGGACTCCACACCGGGGAGCTGTTTTTT
d_call: TRBD2; clone_size: many; j_call: TRBJ2-3; v_call: TRBV6-2/TRBV6-3; cdr3_length: 16; cdr3_aa: CASSTVAGGGTDTQYF; cdr3_nt: TGTGCCAGCAGCACCGTAGCGGGGGGCGGCACAGATACGCAGTATTTT
d_call: -; clone_size: many; j_call: TRBJ1-1; v_call: TRBV5-5; cdr3_length: 11; cdr3_aa: CASGRGGEAFF; cdr3_nt: TGTGCCAGCGGAAGGGGTGGGGAAGCTTTCTTT
d_call: -; clone_size: -; j_call: TRBJ1-5; v_call: TRBV20-1; cdr3_length: 13; cdr3_aa: CSARDAENQPQHF; cdr3_nt: TGCAGTGCTAGGGACGCTGAAAATCAGCCCCAGCATTTT
d_call: -; clone_size: few; j_call: TRBJ2-5; v_call: TRBV7-8; cdr3_length: 17; cdr3_aa: CASRNIWGDRTKETQYF; cdr3_nt: TGTGCCAGCAGAAATATATGGGGTGACAGGACAAAAGAGACCCAGTACTTC
d_call: TRBD1; clone_size: few; j_call: TRBJ1-3; v_call: TRBV5-5; cdr3_length: 16; cdr3_aa: CASSLMGTGSGNTIYF; cdr3_nt: TGTGCCAGCAGCTTAATGGGGACAGGCTCTGGAAACACCATATATTTT
d_call: -; clone_size: -; j_call: TRBJ2-1; v_call: TRBV11-3; cdr3_length: 13; cdr3_aa: CASSSPGKGEQFF; cdr3_nt: TGTGCCAGCAGCTCCCCGGGAAAGGGGGAGCAGTTCTTC
d_call: TRBD1; clone_size: few; j_call: TRBJ1-1; v_call: TRBV5-1; cdr3_length: 13; cdr3_aa: CASSYRGRLEAFF; cdr3_nt: TGCGCCAGCAGCTACAGGGGGCGGCTTGAAGCTTTCTTT
d_call: TRBD1; clone_size: -; j_call: TRBJ1-5; v_call: TRBV12-3/TRBV12-4; cdr3_length: 15; cdr3_aa: CASSLGTGGYQPQHF; cdr3_nt: TGTGCCAGCAGCCTCGGGACAGGAGGCTATCAGCCCCAGCATTTT
d_call: -; clone_size: few; j_call: TRBJ1-3; v_call: TRBV10-3; cdr3_length: 16; cdr3_aa: CAISDRQGGSGNTIYF; cdr3_nt: TGTGCCATCAGTGACAGACAAGGAGGGTCTGGAAACACCATATATTTT
d_call: -; clone_size: many; j_call: TRBJ2-3; v_call: TRBV5-1; cdr3_length: 13; cdr3_aa: CASSHGQSDTQYF; cdr3_nt: TGCGCCAGCAGCCACGGACAGTCAGATACGCAGTATTTT
d_call: TRBD1; clone_size: many; j_call: TRBJ2-7; v_call: TRBV5-5; cdr3_length: 15; cdr3_aa: CASSFRDRVSYEQYF; cdr3_nt: TGTGCCAGCAGCTTCCGGGACAGGGTCTCCTACGAGCAGTACTTC
d_call: -; clone_size: -; j_call: TRBJ2-3; v_call: TRBV11-2; cdr3_length: 15; cdr3_aa: CASSLGRGSADTQYF; cdr3_nt: TGTGCCAGCAGCTTAGGCAGGGGTTCCGCAGATACGCAGTATTTT
d_call: -; clone_size: many; j_call: TRBJ2-6; v_call: TRBV6-5; cdr3_length: 16; cdr3_aa: CASSWRRNPGANVLTF; cdr3_nt: TGTGCCAGCAGTTGGAGACGGAACCCTGGGGCCAACGTCCTGACTTTC
d_call: TRBD2; clone_size: few; j_call: TRBJ2-3; v_call: TRBV25-1; cdr3_length: 15; cdr3_aa: CASNNKSGGADTQYF; cdr3_nt: TGTGCCAGCAACAATAAAAGCGGGGGGGCGGATACGCAGTATTTT
d_call: -; clone_size: few; j_call: TRBJ1-2; v_call: TRBV19; cdr3_length: 14; cdr3_aa: CASSIGQSGGGYTF; cdr3_nt: TGTGCCAGTAGTATTGGCCAGAGTGGTGGAGGCTACACCTTC
d_call: -; clone_size: few; j_call: TRBJ2-7; v_call: TRBV7-2; cdr3_length: 14; cdr3_aa: CASSLTPAVYEQYF; cdr3_nt: TGTGCCAGCAGCCTAACCCCGGCTGTCTACGAGCAGTACTTC
d_call: -; clone_size: -; j_call: TRBJ1-2; v_call: TRBV29-1; cdr3_length: 11; cdr3_aa: CSVGTQGGYTF; cdr3_nt: TGCAGCGTCGGGACCCAGGGAGGCTACACCTTC
d_call: TRBD2; clone_size: many; j_call: TRBJ2-7; v_call: TRBV18; cdr3_length: 15; cdr3_aa: CASSQASGGPYEQYF; cdr3_nt: TGTGCCAGCTCACAGGCTAGCGGGGGGCCCTACGAGCAGTACTTC
d_call: -; clone_size: many; j_call: TRBJ1-5; v_call: TRBV12-3/TRBV12-4; cdr3_length: 14; cdr3_aa: CASSLMDRNQPQHF; cdr3_nt: TGTGCCAGCAGTTTAATGGATCGCAATCAGCCCCAGCATTTT
d_call: -; clone_size: many; j_call: TRBJ1-4; v_call: TRBV12-3/TRBV12-4; cdr3_length: 14; cdr3_aa: CASTQRRPDEKLFF; cdr3_nt: TGTGCCAGCACACAGAGGCGTCCGGATGAAAAACTGTTTTTT
d_call: -; clone_size: many; j_call: TRBJ1-1; v_call: TRBV7-2; cdr3_length: 14; cdr3_aa: CASSNQGYNTEAFF; cdr3_nt: TGTGCCAGCAGCAACCAGGGATATAACACTGAAGCTTTCTTT
d_call: -; clone_size: many; j_call: TRBJ2-1; v_call: TRBV7-2; cdr3_length: 16; cdr3_aa: CASSLSPSQSYNEQFF; cdr3_nt: TGTGCCAGCAGCTTAAGCCCATCTCAATCCTACAATGAGCAGTTCTTC
d_call: TRBD2; clone_size: many; j_call: TRBJ2-3; v_call: TRBV5-1; cdr3_length: 12; cdr3_aa: CASRDYTDTQYF; cdr3_nt: TGCGCCAGCCGGGACTACACAGATACGCAGTATTTT
d_call: TRBD2; clone_size: -; j_call: TRBJ2-7; v_call: TRBV2; cdr3_length: 14; cdr3_aa: CASRGLAGNYEQYF; cdr3_nt: TGTGCCAGCAGAGGACTAGCGGGGAACTACGAGCAGTACTTC
d_call: -; clone_size: -; j_call: TRBJ1-1; v_call: TRBV5-4; cdr3_length: 15; cdr3_aa: CASSLGKGGYTEAFF; cdr3_nt: TGTGCCAGCAGCTTGGGAAAGGGAGGGTACACTGAAGCTTTCTTT
d_call: -; clone_size: many; j_call: TRBJ2-7; v_call: TRBV10-2; cdr3_length: 11; cdr3_aa: CASSSTSEQYF; cdr3_nt: TGCGCCAGCAGTTCTACCTCGGAGCAGTACTTC
d_call: -; clone_size: many; j_call: TRBJ2-2; v_call: TRBV7-2; cdr3_length: 13; cdr3_aa: CASSLAQPGELFF; cdr3_nt: TGTGCCAGCAGCTTAGCCCAGCCCGGGGAGCTGTTTTTT
d_call: -; clone_size: -; j_call: TRBJ2-1; v_call: TRBV10-3; cdr3_length: 15; cdr3_aa: CAIREMERSYNEQFF; cdr3_nt: TGTGCCATCAGGGAAATGGAACGATCCTACAATGAGCAGTTCTTC
d_call: -; clone_size: -; j_call: TRBJ2-2; v_call: TRBV5-4; cdr3_length: 15; cdr3_aa: CASSFDPENTGELFF; cdr3_nt: TGTGCCAGCAGCTTTGACCCGGAGAACACCGGGGAGCTGTTTTTT
d_call: TRBD2; clone_size: many; j_call: TRBJ2-3; v_call: TRBV28; cdr3_length: 15; cdr3_aa: CASSSGGGAVDTQYF; cdr3_nt: TGTGCCAGCAGTTCTGGCGGGGGGGCCGTAGATACGCAGTATTTT
d_call: -; clone_size: many; j_call: TRBJ2-1; v_call: TRBV27; cdr3_length: 15; cdr3_aa: CASGTTARSYNEQFF; cdr3_nt: TGTGCCAGCGGAACCACAGCGCGCTCCTACAATGAGCAGTTCTTC
d_call: TRBD2; clone_size: many; j_call: TRBJ2-3; v_call: TRBV12-3/TRBV12-4; cdr3_length: 15; cdr3_aa: CASSTSGGATDTQYF; cdr3_nt: TGTGCCAGCAGCACTAGCGGGGGAGCCACAGATACGCAGTATTTT
d_call: -; clone_size: few; j_call: TRBJ1-2; v_call: TRBV20-1; cdr3_length: 12; cdr3_aa: CSAYRANYGYTF; cdr3_nt: TGCAGTGCTTACCGAGCTAACTATGGCTACACCTTC
d_call: TRBD1; clone_size: many; j_call: TRBJ1-5; v_call: TRBV5-1; cdr3_length: 14; cdr3_aa: CASSPEGQNQPQHF; cdr3_nt: TGCGCCAGCAGCCCCGAGGGACAGAATCAGCCCCAGCATTTT
d_call: -; clone_size: many; j_call: TRBJ2-6; v_call: TRBV2; cdr3_length: 15; cdr3_aa: CASSRDNSGANVLTF; cdr3_nt: TGTGCCAGCAGCCGGGACAACTCTGGGGCCAACGTCCTGACTTTC
d_call: -; clone_size: many; j_call: TRBJ1-1; v_call: TRBV29-1; cdr3_length: 12; cdr3_aa: CSATPNEPEAFF; cdr3_nt: TGCAGCGCCACCCCGAACGAGCCTGAAGCTTTCTTT
d_call: TRBD1; clone_size: many; j_call: TRBJ2-2; v_call: TRBV4-1; cdr3_length: 18; cdr3_aa: CASSQVEDRGNNTGELFF; cdr3_nt: TGCGCCAGCAGCCAGGTAGAAGACAGGGGGAATAACACCGGGGAGCTGTTTTTT
d_call: -; clone_size: few; j_call: TRBJ1-1; v_call: TRBV18; cdr3_length: 13; cdr3_aa: CASSPQGVTEAFF; cdr3_nt: TGTGCCAGCTCACCCCAGGGTGTCACTGAAGCTTTCTTT